The clone carrying this T cell receptor (beta chain) has a count of ten or more. The antigen remains undetermined. The CDR3 extends over 15 amino acids. V lost 0 bases to trimming and J lost 9 bases; unmatched junction nucleotides: 2. Germline V lookup: CDR1 SGDLS, CDR2 YYNGEE. The TCR beta CDR3 regions underwent amplification using RNA transcripts as the source. The TCR CDR3 was amplified in a first-round RT-PCR using the HTBI primer set. Each CDR3 protein gets one entry after TCRdb re-called the multiplex PCR reads with MiXCR. The repertoire holds over 250,000 distinct CDR3 sequences, with roughly 13% as singletons. This entry is derived from a study of T cells in Graves' hyperthyroidism and ophthalmopathy. Overall study findings and caveats: Among clonotypes expanded in thyroid above 0.001, most were also found in blood. Researchers report that a 13 V-J model separated ophthalmopathy from stable hyperthyroidism.

This TCR derives from a woman in her thirties or forties with Graves' ophthalmopathy. The chain joins TRBV9 to TRBJ1-6, with TRBD1 matching over 11 bases. Sequenced sample: blood. CDR3 region: CASSVVDRGLSPLHF. The DNA of the CDR3 is TGTGCCAGCAGCGTAGTGGACAGGGGGCTTTCACCCCTCCACTTT.